Following are 27 T cell receptor beta chains from one sample sequenced in a study of blood T cell repertoires in COVID-19. This table comes from immunoSEQ multiplex PCR, and its TCRdb copy is limited to in-frame clones, with some not included. This table has approximately 190,000 clones, about four fifths appearing once. Sequencing was performed on peripheral blood. The receptors come from a man between 60 and 75 years old with acute or convalescent COVID-19.

J is TRBJ1-2 and V is TRBV7-8; 7 bases line up with TRBD1. The CDR3 extends over 14 amino acids. The trim removed 4 bases at V and 2 bases at J, leaving 4 bases unmatched. CDR1 and CDR2 from the germline V gene are SGHVS and FQNEAQ. The CDR3 protein is CASSSVGQNYGYTF. CDR3 sequence (DNA): TGTGCCAGCAGCTCTGTGGGACAGAACTATGGCTACACCTTC.

This rearrangement joins TRBV9 to TRBJ1-1, with D possibly being TRBD1 (6 bases). The CDR3 is 13 residues long. V was cut by 3 bases and J by 8 bases, with 14 bases left in between. Germline V CDR1 and CDR2: SGDLS, YYNGEE. The CDR3: CASSEKIRGEAFF. The CDR3 DNA follows: TGTGCCAGCAGCGAGAAGATCAGGGGAGAAGCTTTCTTT.

The chain is built from TRBV7-8 and TRBJ2-7; 9 bases are shared with TRBD2. CDR1 is SGHVS and CDR2 is FQNEAQ in the germline V gene. The ends lost 5 bases at V and 7 bases at J; junction bases unmatched: 12. The CDR3 is 15 residues long. In nucleotides, the CDR3 is TGTGCCAGCAGCAGGGGACTAGCAGGGTCGGCGGAGCAGTACTTC. Protein: CASSRGLAGSAEQYF.

This rearrangement joins TRBV4-3 to TRBJ2-7; 8 nucleotides line up with TRBD2. CDR1 and CDR2 (germline): LGHNA, YSLEER. V was pared by 1 base and J by 4 bases, with 6 bases of the junction left unmatched. The CDR3 loop spans 15 amino acids. The CDR3 DNA reads TGCGCCAGCAGCCAAGGCGCTAGCGGGTTGTACGAGCAGTACTTC. Translation: CASSQGASGLYEQYF.

This clone was seen a few times. This chain joins TRBV5-5 and TRBJ1-3; no clear D. This CDR3 comprises 16 residues. Germline V lookup: CDR1 SGHKS, CDR2 YYEKEE (reference sequence). Trimming cost V 0 bases and J 0 bases, with 10 bases left between them. The CDR3 DNA follows: TGTGCCAGCAGCTTGGCCCCTTACTACTCTGGAAACACCATATATTTT. Translation gives CASSLAPYYSGNTIYF.

The chain couples TRBV9 to TRBJ1-5; no clear D gene. Germline assignment: CDR1 SGDLS and CDR2 YYNGEE. This CDR3 has 13 amino acids. Trimming pared 0 bases from V and 6 bases from J, leaving 7 bases between. The CDR3 DNA sequence: TGTGCCAGCAGCGTAGACGGGATTCAGCCCCAGCATTTT. This sequence encodes CASSVDGIQPQHF. The full variable domain, rest sourced from reference TRBV9 and TRBJ1-5, is DSGVTQTPKHLITATGQRVTLRCSPRSGDLSVYWYQQSLDQGLQFLIQYYNGEERAKGNILERFSAQQFPDLHSELNLSSLELGDSALYFCASSVDGIQPQHFGDGTRLSIL.

The rearrangement uses TRBV10-3 and TRBJ2-1; weak D call: TRBD2 (5 bases). This CDR3 has 15 residues. Germline lookup yields CDR1 ENHRY and CDR2 SYGVKD. The V gene lost 4 bases and the J gene lost 13 bases, with 23 bases spanning the gap. In DNA, the CDR3 is TGTGCCATCAGTGGCGCAGCCGTACTAGGCGGCGGTCAGTTCTTC. Translating it yields CAISGAAVLGGGQFF.

This clone is a singleton in its sample. Written as DNA, the CDR3 is TGTGCCAGCAGGGAGAACAATCAGCCCCAGCATTTT. It codes for CASRENNQPQHF. The genes are TRBV12-3 or TRBV12-4 and TRBJ1-5; D is undetermined. The V and J ends lost 6 bases and 3 bases respectively, with 6 bases between them. The CDR3 consists of 12 residues.

The V call is TRBV15, the J call TRBJ1-2; 9 bases agree with TRBD1. Germline V gene sequence: CDR1 LNHNV, CDR2 YYDKDF (reference sequence). This CDR3 is built from 16 residues. The trim removed 6 bases at V and 4 bases at J, leaving 12 bases unmatched. The CDR3 bases are TGTGCCACCAGTCTCCTGGCGGGACAGGGATCCTATGGCTACACCTTC. This gives the protein CATSLLAGQGSYGYTF.

This clone was seen just once. CDR3 loop: CASSYRQEHQPQHF. The CDR3 DNA follows: TGTGCCAGCAGTTACCGACAAGAACATCAGCCCCAGCATTTT. The rearrangement uses TRBV6-5 and TRBJ1-5, with D unresolved. Trimming left V 2 bases short and J 5 bases short, with 10 bases between. Germline CDR1 reads MNHEY; CDR2 reads SVGAGI. The length of the CDR3 is 14 residues.

The chain combines TRBV13 with TRBJ1-2; possible D gene TRBD1, 5 bases. Germline V gene data show CDR1 as PRHDT and CDR2 as FYEKMQ (reference sequence). The CDR3 has 16 amino acids. Trimming cost V 1 base and J 6 bases, with 18 bases left between them. CDR3 loop: CASSLVSYRGEDGYTF. DNA for the CDR3: TGTGCCAGCAGCTTAGTATCGTATCGGGGGGAGGATGGCTACACCTTC.

J is TRBJ1-1 and V is TRBV10-2; possibly TRBD1 for D (5 bases). Trimming took 2 bases from V and 6 from J, leaving 10 bases between them. This CDR3 region has 13 residues. The germline CDR1 and CDR2 sequences are WSHSY and SAAADI. DNA for the CDR3: TGCGCCAGCAGTGAGACAGGCTTCGCTGAAGCTTTCTTT. Protein: CASSETGFAEAFF.

J is TRBJ2-1 and V is TRBV9; 10 nucleotides line up with TRBD1. V dropped 4 bases and J dropped 6; count of bases not matched to a gene: 7. Germline lookup yields CDR1 SGDLS and CDR2 YYNGEE. The CDR3 spans 15 residues. CDR3 in DNA: TGTGCCAGCAGCCCGGGACAGGGGATGAGCAATGAGCAGTTCTTC. Translation: CASSPGQGMSNEQFF.

The rearrangement joins TRBV11-1 to TRBJ2-7, with D maybe TRBD1 (5 bases). CDR1 is SGHAT, CDR2 FQDESV, per germline (reference sequence). Deletions cut 5 bases from V and 3 bases from J, with 8 bases between. The CDR3 contains 12 residues. CDR3 coding DNA: TGTGCCAGCAGCCCGGACAACTACGAGCAGTACTTC. Protein: CASSPDNYEQYF.

The genes are TRBV7-9 and TRBJ2-5, with D unclear. The V end lost 5 bases, the J end lost 0 bases, and 4 bases lay between the germline ends. This CDR3 is built from 12 residues. Looked up from germline, CDR1 is SEHNR and CDR2 is FQNEAQ (reference sequence). The DNA of the CDR3 is TGTGCCAGCAGCCCCTACCAAGAGACCCAGTACTTC. Protein sequence: CASSPYQETQYF.

This chain uses TRBV11-2 with TRBJ1-4, with D uncertain. Trimming took 2 bases from V and 3 from J, leaving 10 bases between them. Germline V gene sequence: CDR1 SGHAT, CDR2 FQNNGV. The CDR3 sequence is 15 residues long. The CDR3 bases are TGTGCCAGCAGCTTACCGGGGAGAGCTAATGAAAAACTGTTTTTT. It codes for CASSLPGRANEKLFF. The variable domain in full, with the rest retrieved from reference TRBV11-2 and TRBJ1-4, is EAGVAQSPRYKIIEKRQSVAFWCNPISGHATLYWYQQILGQGPKLLIQFQNNGVVDDSQLPKDRFSAERLKGVDSTLKIQPAKLEDSAVYLCASSLPGRANEKLFFGSGTQLSVL.

The rearrangement uses TRBV10-3 and TRBJ2-7, with TRBD2 matching over 9 bases. CDR3 size: 15 residues. Germline V lookup: CDR1 ENHRY, CDR2 SYGVKD. With V trimmed by 4 bases and J by 2 bases, 6 bases remained unmatched. CDR3 DNA sequence: TGTGCCATCAGTGTCTCAGCGGGGGGACCCTACGAGCAGTACTTC. Its translation: CAISVSAGGPYEQYF.

This chain joins TRBV27 and TRBJ1-1; D is unclear. CDR1 is MNHEY and CDR2 is SMNVEV in the germline V gene (reference sequence). V shed 1 base and J shed 3 bases, with 6 bases lying between them. The CDR3 totals 13 residues. The CDR3 DNA reads as TGTGCCAGCAGTTTATTGAGATACACTGAAGCTTTCTTT. Residues: CASSLLRYTEAFF.

This sequence joins TRBV11-2 and TRBJ2-7, with TRBD2 identical over 9 bases. CDR3 size: 16 residues. V shed 0 bases, J shed 4 bases, and the junction held 7 bases outside the gene matches. Germline loops: CDR1 SGHAT, CDR2 FQNNGV. The CDR3 bases are TGTGCCAGCAGCTTAGATCTTGTTAGCGGGAGTTACGAGCAGTACTTC. Protein sequence: CASSLDLVSGSYEQYF.

This chain joins TRBV19 and TRBJ1-5; 7 positions agree with TRBD1. The trim removed 1 base at V and 2 bases at J, leaving 5 bases unmatched. This CDR3 comprises 16 residues. Germline CDR1 is LNHDA and CDR2 is SQIVND (reference sequence). The chain's CDR3 is CASSIVTGERNQPQHF. DNA for the CDR3: TGTGCCAGTAGTATAGTAACAGGGGAACGCAATCAGCCCCAGCATTTT.

The CDR3 nucleotides are TGTGCCAGCAGCCACCCTCGACAGGACGATGAAGCTTTCTTT. Encoded protein: CASSHPRQDDEAFF. V usage is TRBV5-6 and J usage is TRBJ1-1; tentatively, D is TRBD1 (6 bases). Deletions cut 4 bases from V and 7 bases from J, with 17 bases between. This CDR3 spans 14 amino acids. Germline V gene data show CDR1 as SGHDT and CDR2 as YYEEEE.

This chain uses TRBV6-2 or TRBV6-3 with TRBJ2-7, with 9 positions matching TRBD1. V lost 6 bases, J lost 9 bases, and 18 bases stayed unmatched. CDR1 MNHEY and CDR2 SVGEGT come from the germline V gene. The CDR3 length is 16 residues. The CDR3, as DNA: TGTGCCAGCAGCCCTTTAGGGACAGGGCAACGAAGGGGGCAGTACTTC. Translating it yields CASSPLGTGQRRGQYF.

This clone appeared a few times. The chain is built from TRBV7-3 and TRBJ1-6, with 8 nucleotides matching TRBD1. The CDR3 is 15 amino acids. Germline CDR1 and CDR2: SGHTA and FQGTGA. Germline trimming cut 5 bases from V and 5 bases from J; bases unmatched to any gene: 5. CDR3 coding DNA: TGTGCCAGCAGCCTACAGGGGGGGCATAATTCACCCCTCCACTTT. It translates to CASSLQGGHNSPLHF.

The chain employs TRBV6-1 and TRBJ2-1; the D gene is possibly TRBD2 (5 bases). Germline CDR1 MNHNS, CDR2 SASEGT. Trimming left V 3 bases short and J 1 base short, with 16 bases between. CDR3 size: 17 residues. CDR3 residues: CASSDPPGLGSYNEQFF. The CDR3 region has the DNA TGTGCCAGCAGTGATCCCCCAGGACTGGGTTCCTACAATGAGCAGTTCTTC.

This chain joins TRBV14 and TRBJ2-5; tentative D call: TRBD1 (5 bases). Trimming cost V 1 base and J 4 bases, with 7 bases left between them. Looked up from germline, CDR1 is SGHDN and CDR2 is FVKESK. This CDR3 contains 13 residues. CDR3 amino acids: CASSQGQRETQYF. The CDR3 coding sequence is TGTGCCAGCAGCCAAGGACAGAGAGAGACCCAGTACTTC. Full variable domain (rest looked up from reference TRBV14 and TRBJ2-5): EAGVTQFPSHSVIEKGQTVTLRCDPISGHDNLYWYRRVMGKEIKFLLHFVKESKQDESGMPNNRFLAERTGGTYSTLKVQPAELEDSGVYFCASSQGQRETQYFGPGTRLLVL.

CDR3 in DNA: TGTGCCAGCTCACCAGTGGCCGCCCACGTTAGCAATCAGCCCCAGCATTTT. As protein: CASSPVAAHVSNQPQHF. The chain recombines TRBV18 with TRBJ1-5; D is uncertain. The CDR3 loop spans 17 amino acids. Germline lookup yields CDR1 KGHSH and CDR2 LQKENI. V gave up 2 bases and J gave up 0 bases, with 14 bases separating them.

The chain carries TRBV9 and TRBJ1-6; TRBD1 matches at 9 bases. This CDR3 spans 18 amino acids. The germline gives CDR1 SGDLS, CDR2 YYNGEE. The J segment lost 7 bases and the V segment lost 0 bases, leaving 11 bases of the junction unmatched. CDR3 region: CASSVERDRVRKNSPLHF. CDR3 in DNA: TGTGCCAGCAGCGTAGAAAGGGACAGGGTGAGAAAAAATTCACCCCTCCACTTT. The entire variable domain, with the rest obtained from reference TRBV9 and TRBJ1-6, is as follows: DSGVTQTPKHLITATGQRVTLRCSPRSGDLSVYWYQQSLDQGLQFLIQYYNGEERAKGNILERFSAQQFPDLHSELNLSSLELGDSALYFCASSVERDRVRKNSPLHFGNGTRLTVT.